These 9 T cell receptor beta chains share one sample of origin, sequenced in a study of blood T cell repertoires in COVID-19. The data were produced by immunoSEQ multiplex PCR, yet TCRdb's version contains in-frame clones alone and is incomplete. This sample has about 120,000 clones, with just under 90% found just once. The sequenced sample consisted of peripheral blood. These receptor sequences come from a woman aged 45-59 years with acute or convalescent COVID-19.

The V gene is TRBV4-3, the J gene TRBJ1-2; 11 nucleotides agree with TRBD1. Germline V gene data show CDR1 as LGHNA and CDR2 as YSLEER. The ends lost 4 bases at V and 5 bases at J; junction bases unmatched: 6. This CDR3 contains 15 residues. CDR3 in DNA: TGCGCCAGCAGCCCCGGACAGGGGGCAGGATATGGCTACACCTTC. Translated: CASSPGQGAGYGYTF.

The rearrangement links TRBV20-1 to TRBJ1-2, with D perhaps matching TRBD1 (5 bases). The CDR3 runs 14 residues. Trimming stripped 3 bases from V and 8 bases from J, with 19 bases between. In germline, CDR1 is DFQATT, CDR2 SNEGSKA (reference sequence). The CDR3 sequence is CSASGPPRVRGYTF. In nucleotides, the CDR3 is TGCAGTGCTAGTGGCCCGCCCAGGGTCCGCGGCTACACCTTC.

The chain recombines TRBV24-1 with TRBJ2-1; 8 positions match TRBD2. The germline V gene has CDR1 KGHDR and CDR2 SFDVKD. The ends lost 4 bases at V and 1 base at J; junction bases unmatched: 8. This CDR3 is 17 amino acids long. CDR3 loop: CATSDSLAGHSYNEQFF. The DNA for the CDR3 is TGTGCCACCAGTGACTCGCTAGCGGGTCATTCCTACAATGAGCAGTTCTTC.

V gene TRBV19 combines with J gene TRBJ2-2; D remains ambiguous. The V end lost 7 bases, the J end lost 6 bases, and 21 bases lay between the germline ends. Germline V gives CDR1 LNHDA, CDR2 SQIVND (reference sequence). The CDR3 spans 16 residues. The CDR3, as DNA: TGTGCCAGTAAAGGTTCTAGTGGTATCGCTCCCGGGGAGCTGTTTTTT. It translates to CASKGSSGIAPGELFF. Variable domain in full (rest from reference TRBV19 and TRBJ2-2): DGGITQSPKYLFRKEGQNVTLSCEQNLNHDAMYWYRQDPGQGLRLIYYSQIVNDFQKGDIAEGYSVSREKKESFPLTVTSAQKNPTAFYLCASKGSSGIAPGELFFGEGSRLTVL.

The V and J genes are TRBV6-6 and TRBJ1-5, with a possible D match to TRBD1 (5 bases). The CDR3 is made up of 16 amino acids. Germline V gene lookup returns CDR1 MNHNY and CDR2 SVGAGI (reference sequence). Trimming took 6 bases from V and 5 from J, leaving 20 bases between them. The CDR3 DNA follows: TGTGCCAGCAGCCTCCTCGGGGGGGGATCGGATCAGCCCCAGCATTTT. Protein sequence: CASSLLGGGSDQPQHF.

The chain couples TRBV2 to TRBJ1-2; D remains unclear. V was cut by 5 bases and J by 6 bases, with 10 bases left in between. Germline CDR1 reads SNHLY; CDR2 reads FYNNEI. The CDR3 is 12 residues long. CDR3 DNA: TGTGCCAGCAGTTTGACGAGGAATGGCTACACCTTC. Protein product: CASSLTRNGYTF.

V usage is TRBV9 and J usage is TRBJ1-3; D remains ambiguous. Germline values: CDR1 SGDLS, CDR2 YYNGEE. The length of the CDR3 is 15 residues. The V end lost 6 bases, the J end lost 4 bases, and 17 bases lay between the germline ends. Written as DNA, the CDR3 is TGTGCCAGCAACCCAGCGGGGAATCCAGGAAACACCATATATTTT. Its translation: CASNPAGNPGNTIYF. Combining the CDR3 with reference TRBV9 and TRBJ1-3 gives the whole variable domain DSGVTQTPKHLITATGQRVTLRCSPRSGDLSVYWYQQSLDQGLQFLIQYYNGEERAKGNILERFSAQQFPDLHSELNLSSLELGDSALYFCASNPAGNPGNTIYFGEGSWLTVV.

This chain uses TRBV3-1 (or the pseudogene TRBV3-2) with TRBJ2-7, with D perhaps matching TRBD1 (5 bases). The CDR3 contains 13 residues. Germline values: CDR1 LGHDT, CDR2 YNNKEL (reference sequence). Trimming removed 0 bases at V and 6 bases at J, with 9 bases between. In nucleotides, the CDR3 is TGTGCCAGCAGCCAAGATCTAGGGGCCGAGCAGTACTTC. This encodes CASSQDLGAEQYF.

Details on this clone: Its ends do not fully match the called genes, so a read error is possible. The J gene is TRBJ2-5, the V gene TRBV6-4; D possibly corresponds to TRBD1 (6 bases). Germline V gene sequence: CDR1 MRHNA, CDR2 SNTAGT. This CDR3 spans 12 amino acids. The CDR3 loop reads CASNPTGDRRDF. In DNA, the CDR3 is TGTGCCAGCAACCCAACCGGAGACAGGCGGGACTTC.